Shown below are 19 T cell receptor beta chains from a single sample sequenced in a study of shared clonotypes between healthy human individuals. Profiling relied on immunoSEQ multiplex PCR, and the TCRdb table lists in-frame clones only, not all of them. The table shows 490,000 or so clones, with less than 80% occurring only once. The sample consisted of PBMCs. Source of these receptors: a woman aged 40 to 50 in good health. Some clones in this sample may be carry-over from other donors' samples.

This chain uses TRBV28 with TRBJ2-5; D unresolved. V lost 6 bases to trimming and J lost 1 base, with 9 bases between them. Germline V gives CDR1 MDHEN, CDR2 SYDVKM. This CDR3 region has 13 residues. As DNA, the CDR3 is TGTGCCAGCAGGCCCAGGTTCCAAGAGACCCAGTACTTC. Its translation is CASRPRFQETQYF.

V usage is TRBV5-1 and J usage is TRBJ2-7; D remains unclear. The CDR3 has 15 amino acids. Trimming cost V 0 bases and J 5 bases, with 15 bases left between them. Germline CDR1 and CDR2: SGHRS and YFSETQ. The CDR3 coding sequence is TGCGCCAGCAGCTTGGGGCCCGGCCACTTGGACGAGCAGTACTTC. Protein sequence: CASSLGPGHLDEQYF. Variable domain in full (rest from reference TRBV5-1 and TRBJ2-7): KAGVTQTPRYLIKTRGQQVTLSCSPISGHRSVSWYQQTPGQGLQFLFEYFSETQRNKGNFPGRFSGRQFSNSRSEMNVSTLELGDSALYLCASSLGPGHLDEQYFGPGTRLTVT.

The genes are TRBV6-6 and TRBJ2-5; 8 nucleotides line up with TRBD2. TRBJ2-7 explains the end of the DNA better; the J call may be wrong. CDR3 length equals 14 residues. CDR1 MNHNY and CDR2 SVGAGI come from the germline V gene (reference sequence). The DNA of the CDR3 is TGTGCCAGCAGGGCCTTAGCGGGGAGTTACGAGCAGTACTTC. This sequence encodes CASRALAGSYEQYF.

CDR3 amino acids: CASSPDSTGHQPQHF. DNA for the CDR3: TGTGCCAGCAGCCCGGACAGCACGGGTCATCAGCCCCAGCATTTT. The chain uses TRBV9 and TRBJ1-5; TRBD1 might be the D (6 bases). The CDR3 spans 15 residues. The germline V and J ends were trimmed by 4 bases and 5 bases, with 16 bases remaining between them. Germline loops: CDR1 SGDLS, CDR2 YYNGEE.

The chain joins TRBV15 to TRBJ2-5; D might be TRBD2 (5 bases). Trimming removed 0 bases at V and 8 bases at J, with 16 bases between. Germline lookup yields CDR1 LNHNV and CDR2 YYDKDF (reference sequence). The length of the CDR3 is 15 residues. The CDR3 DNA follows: TGTGCCACCAGCAGAGATCCAGCGGTCCCTGTAACCCAGTACTTC. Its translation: CATSRDPAVPVTQYF.

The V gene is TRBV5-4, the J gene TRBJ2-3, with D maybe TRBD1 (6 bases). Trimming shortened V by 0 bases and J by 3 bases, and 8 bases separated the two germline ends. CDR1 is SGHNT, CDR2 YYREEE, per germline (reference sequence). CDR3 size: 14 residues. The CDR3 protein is CASSLGGPTDTQYF. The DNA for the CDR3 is TGTGCCAGCAGCTTGGGGGGGCCGACAGATACGCAGTATTTT.

The CDR3 region has the DNA TGTGCCAGCAGTTTAGCGGGAGGGCCTCAAGAGACCCAGTACTTC. Protein: CASSLAGGPQETQYF. The chain couples TRBV6-5 to TRBJ2-5; TRBD2 aligns across 11 bases. Germline CDR1 reads MNHEY; CDR2 reads SVGAGI. The CDR3 runs 15 residues. V lost 4 bases, J lost 2 bases, and 3 bases stayed unmatched.

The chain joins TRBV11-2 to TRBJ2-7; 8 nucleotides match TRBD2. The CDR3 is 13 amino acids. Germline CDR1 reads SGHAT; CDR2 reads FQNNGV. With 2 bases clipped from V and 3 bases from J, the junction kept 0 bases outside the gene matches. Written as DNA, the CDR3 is TGTGCCAGCAGCTTACGGGAGGGCTACGAGCAGTACTTC. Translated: CASSLREGYEQYF.

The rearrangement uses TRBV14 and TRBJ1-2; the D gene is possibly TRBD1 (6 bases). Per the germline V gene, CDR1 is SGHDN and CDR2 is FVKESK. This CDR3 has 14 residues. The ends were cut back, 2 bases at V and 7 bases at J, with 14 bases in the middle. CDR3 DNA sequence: TGTGCCAGCAGCCAAAACCAGGGGAGCAGTGGCTACACCTTC. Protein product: CASSQNQGSSGYTF.

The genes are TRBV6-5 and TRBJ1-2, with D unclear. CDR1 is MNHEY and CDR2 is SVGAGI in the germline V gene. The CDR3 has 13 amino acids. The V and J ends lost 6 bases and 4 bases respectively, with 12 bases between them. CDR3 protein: CASRDGPLYGYTF. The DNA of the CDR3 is TGTGCCAGCAGGGACGGGCCGCTCTATGGCTACACCTTC.

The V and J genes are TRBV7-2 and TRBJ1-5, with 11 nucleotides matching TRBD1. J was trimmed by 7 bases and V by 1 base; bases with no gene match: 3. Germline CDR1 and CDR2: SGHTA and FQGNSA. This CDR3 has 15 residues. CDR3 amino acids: CASSLVGTGGQPQHF. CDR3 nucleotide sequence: TGTGCCAGCAGCTTAGTGGGGACAGGGGGGCAGCCCCAGCATTTT.

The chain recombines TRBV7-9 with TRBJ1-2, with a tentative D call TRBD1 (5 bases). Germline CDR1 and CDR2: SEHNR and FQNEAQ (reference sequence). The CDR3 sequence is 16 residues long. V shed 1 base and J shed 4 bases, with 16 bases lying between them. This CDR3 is CASSLGGEGRVYGYTF. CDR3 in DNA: TGTGCCAGCAGCTTAGGAGGGGAGGGAAGGGTCTATGGCTACACCTTC.

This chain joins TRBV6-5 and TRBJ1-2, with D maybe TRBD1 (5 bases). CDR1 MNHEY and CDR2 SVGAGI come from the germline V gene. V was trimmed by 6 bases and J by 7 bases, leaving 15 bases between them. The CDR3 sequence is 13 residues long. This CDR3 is CASSTGAVGGYTF. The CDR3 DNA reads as TGTGCCAGCAGCACAGGTGCCGTAGGTGGCTACACCTTC.

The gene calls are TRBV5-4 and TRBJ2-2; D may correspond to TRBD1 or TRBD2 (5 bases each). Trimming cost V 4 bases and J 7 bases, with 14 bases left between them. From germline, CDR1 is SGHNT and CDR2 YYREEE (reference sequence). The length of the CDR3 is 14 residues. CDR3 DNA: TGTGCCAGCAGCCCGCACGGGGCTGGCGGGGAGCTGTTTTTT. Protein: CASSPHGAGGELFF.

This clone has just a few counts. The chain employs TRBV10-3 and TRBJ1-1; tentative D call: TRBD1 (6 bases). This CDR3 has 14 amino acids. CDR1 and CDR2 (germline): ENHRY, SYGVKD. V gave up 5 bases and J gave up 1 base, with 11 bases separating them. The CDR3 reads CAISRQARNTEAFF. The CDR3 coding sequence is TGTGCCATCAGTCGACAGGCCCGGAACACTGAAGCTTTCTTT.

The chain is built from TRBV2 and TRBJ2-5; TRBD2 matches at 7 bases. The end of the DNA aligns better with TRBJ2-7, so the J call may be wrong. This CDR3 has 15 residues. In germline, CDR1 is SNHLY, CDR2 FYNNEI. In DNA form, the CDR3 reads TGTGCCAGCAGTTTGTTGGGGGGGACCTCCTACGAGCAGTACTTC. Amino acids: CASSLLGGTSYEQYF.

DNA of the CDR3: TGTGCCAGCAGTTCCCGACTAGCGGGCACAGATACGCAGTATTTT. Its translation is CASSSRLAGTDTQYF. This chain joins TRBV27 and TRBJ2-3; TRBD2 aligns across 9 bases. The length of the CDR3 is 15 residues. Trimming cost V 4 bases and J 1 base; bases outside gene matches: 3. Germline CDR1 reads MNHEY; CDR2 reads SMNVEV (reference sequence).

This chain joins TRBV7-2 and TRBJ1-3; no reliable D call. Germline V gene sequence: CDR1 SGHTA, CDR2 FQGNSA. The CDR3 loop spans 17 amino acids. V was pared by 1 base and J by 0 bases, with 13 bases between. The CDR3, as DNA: TGTGCCAGCAGCTTAGTCCGGAGTTTCTTCTCTGGAAACACCATATATTTT. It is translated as CASSLVRSFFSGNTIYF.

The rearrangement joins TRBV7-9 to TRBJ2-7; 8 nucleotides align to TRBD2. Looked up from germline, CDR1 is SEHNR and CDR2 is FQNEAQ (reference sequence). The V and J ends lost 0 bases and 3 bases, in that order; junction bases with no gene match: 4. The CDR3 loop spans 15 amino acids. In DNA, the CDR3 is TGTGCCAGCAGCTTAGCCGTAGCGGGGATCTACGAGCAGTACTTC. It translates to CASSLAVAGIYEQYF.